This T cell receptor beta chain was recovered during a study of cytomegalovirus exposure and HLA in healthy donors. Study details: An earlier analysis identified fewer than 130 million unique TCR beta sequences in about 190 million T cells. Overall study results and limits: In vitro, three CMV-associated chains proved specific for CMV antigens. Analysis was carried out at a later point, and it linked a missense DCLRE1C variant to TCR beta V- and J-gene trimming. The study labeled 180 or so TCR beta chains cytomegalovirus-associated.

V was clipped by 4 bases and J by 0 bases; unmatched bases: 3. The CDR3 extends over 14 amino acids. Germline values: CDR1 SGHRS, CDR2 YFSETQ. This clone was observed a handful of times. Its specificity is unknown. The PCR employed 60 Vbeta primers together with 13 Jbeta primers. Sequenced by immunoSEQ multiplex PCR; TCRdb stores in-frame clones only, minus some. The profile shows some 160,000 clones, approximately 83% of them singletons. Sequenced sample: PBMCs. This chain uses TRBV5-1 with TRBJ1-1; TRBD1 matches at 7 bases. The TCR was taken from a woman in her thirties or forties in good health and CMV-seronegative. CDR3 nucleotides: TGCGCCAGCAGCCAAGGGACAGTGAACACTGAAGCTTTCTTT. Its translation is CASSQGTVNTEAFF.